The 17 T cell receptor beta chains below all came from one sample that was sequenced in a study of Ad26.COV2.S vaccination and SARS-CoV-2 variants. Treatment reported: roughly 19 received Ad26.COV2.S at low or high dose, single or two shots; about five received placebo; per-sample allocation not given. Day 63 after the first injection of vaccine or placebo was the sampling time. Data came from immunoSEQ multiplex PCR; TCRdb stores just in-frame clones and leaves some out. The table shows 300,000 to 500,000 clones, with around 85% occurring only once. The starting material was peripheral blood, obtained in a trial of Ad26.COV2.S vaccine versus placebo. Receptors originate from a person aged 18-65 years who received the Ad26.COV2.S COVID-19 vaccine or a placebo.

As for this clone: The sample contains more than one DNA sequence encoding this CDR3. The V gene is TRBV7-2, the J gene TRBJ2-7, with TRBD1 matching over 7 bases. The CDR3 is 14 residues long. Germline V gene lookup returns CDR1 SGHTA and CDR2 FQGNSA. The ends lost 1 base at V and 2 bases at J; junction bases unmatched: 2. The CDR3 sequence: CASSLDRGAYEQYF. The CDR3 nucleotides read TGTGCCAGCAGCTTAGACAGGGGCGCCTACGAGCAGTACTTC.

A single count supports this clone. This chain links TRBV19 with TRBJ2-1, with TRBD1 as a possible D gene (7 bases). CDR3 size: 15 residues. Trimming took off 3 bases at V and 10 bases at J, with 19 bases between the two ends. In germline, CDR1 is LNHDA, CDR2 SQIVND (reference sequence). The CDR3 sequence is CASSIAWQGGREQFF. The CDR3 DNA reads TGTGCCAGTAGTATCGCCTGGCAGGGGGGAAGGGAGCAGTTCTTC.

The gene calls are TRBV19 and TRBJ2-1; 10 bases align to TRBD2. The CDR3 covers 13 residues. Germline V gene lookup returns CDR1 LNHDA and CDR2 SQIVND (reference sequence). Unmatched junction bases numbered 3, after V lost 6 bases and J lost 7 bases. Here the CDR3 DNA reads TGTGCCAGTAGCCTAGCGGGGGTTAATGAGCAGTTCTTC. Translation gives CASSLAGVNEQFF.

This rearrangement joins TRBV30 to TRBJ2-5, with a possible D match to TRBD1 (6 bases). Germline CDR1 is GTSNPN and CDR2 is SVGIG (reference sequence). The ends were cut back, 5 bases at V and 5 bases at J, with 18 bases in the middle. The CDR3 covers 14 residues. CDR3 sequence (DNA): TGTGCCTGGGATATTCAGGGGTATGGGGAGACCCAGTACTTC. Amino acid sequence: CAWDIQGYGETQYF.

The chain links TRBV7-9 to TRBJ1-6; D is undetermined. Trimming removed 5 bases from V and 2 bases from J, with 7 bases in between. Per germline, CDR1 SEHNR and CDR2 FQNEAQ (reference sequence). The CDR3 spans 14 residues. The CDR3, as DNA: TGTGCCAGCAGCCCCCTCCCCTATAATTCACCCCTCCACTTT. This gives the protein CASSPLPYNSPLHF.

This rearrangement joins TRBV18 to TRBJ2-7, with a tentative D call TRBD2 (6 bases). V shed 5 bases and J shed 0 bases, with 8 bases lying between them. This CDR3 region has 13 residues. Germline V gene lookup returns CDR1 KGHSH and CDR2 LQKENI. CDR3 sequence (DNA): TGTGCCAGCTCAGCGGGAACCTCCTACGAGCAGTACTTC. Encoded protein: CASSAGTSYEQYF.

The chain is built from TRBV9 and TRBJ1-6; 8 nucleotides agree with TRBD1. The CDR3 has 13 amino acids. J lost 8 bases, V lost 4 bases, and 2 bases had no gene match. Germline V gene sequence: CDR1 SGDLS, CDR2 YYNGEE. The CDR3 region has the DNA TGTGCCAGCAGCCCGGACAGGGATTCACCCCTCCACTTT. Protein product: CASSPDRDSPLHF.

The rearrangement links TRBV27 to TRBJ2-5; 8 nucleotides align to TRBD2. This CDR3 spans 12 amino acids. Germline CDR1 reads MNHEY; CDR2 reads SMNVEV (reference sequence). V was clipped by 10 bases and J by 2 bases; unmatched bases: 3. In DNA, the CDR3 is TGTGCCAAGCGGGGGCCTCAAGAGACCCAGTACTTC. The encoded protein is CAKRGPQETQYF.

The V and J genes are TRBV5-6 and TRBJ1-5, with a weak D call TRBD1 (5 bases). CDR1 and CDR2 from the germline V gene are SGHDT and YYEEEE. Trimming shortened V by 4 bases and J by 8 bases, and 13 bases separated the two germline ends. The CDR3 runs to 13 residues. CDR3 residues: CASSPGVAEPQHF. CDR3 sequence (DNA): TGTGCCAGCAGCCCGGGGGTAGCAGAGCCCCAGCATTTT.

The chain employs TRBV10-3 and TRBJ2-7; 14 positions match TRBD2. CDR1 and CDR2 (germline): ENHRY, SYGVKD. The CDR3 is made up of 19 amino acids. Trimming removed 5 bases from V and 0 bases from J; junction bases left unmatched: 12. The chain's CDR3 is CAISTRGLAGGWSSYEQYF. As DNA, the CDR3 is TGTGCCATCAGTACCAGAGGACTAGCGGGGGGCTGGAGCTCCTACGAGCAGTACTTC.

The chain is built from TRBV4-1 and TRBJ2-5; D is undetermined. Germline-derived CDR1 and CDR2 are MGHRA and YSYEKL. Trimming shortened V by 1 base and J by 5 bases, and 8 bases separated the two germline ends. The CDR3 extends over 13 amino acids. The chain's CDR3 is CASSQVIMETQYF. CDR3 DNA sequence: TGCGCCAGCAGCCAAGTAATCATGGAGACCCAGTACTTC.

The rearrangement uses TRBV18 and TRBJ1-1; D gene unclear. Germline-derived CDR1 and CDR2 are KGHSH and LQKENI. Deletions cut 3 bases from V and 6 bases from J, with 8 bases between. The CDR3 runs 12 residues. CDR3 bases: TGTGCCAGCTCACCTGGGTACGCTGAAGCTTTCTTT. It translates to CASSPGYAEAFF.

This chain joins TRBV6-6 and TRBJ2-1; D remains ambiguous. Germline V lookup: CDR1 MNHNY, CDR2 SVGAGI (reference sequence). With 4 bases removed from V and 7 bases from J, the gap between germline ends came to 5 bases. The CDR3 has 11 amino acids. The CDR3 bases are TGTGCCAGCAGTTTTGGGAATGAGCAGTTCTTC. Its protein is CASSFGNEQFF.

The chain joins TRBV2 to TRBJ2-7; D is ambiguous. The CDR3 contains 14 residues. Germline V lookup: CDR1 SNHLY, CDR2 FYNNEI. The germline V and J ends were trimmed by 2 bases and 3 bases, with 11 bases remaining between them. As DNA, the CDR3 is TGTGCCAGCAGTGAACAGAGTTTCCGCTACGAGCAGTACTTC. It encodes CASSEQSFRYEQYF.

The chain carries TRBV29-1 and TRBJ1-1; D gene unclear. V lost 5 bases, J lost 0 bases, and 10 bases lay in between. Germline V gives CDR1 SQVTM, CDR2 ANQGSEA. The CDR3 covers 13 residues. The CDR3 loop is CSVNGRLNTEAFF. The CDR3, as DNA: TGCAGCGTTAACGGCAGGTTGAACACTGAAGCTTTCTTT. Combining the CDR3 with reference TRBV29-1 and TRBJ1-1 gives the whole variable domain SAVISQKPSRDICQRGTSLTIQCQVDSQVTMMFWYRQQPGQSLTLIATANQGSEATYESGFVIDKFPISRPNLTFSTLTVSNMSPEDSSIYLCSVNGRLNTEAFFGQGTRLTVV.

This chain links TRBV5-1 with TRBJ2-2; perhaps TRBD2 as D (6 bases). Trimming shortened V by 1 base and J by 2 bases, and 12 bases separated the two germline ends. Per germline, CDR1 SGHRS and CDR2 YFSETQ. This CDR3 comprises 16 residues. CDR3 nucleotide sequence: TGCGCCAGCAGCTTGTCGGCGGGGATAAACACCGGGGAGCTGTTTTTT. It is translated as CASSLSAGINTGELFF. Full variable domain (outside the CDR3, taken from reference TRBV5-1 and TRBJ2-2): KAGVTQTPRYLIKTRGQQVTLSCSPISGHRSVSWYQQTPGQGLQFLFEYFSETQRNKGNFPGRFSGRQFSNSRSEMNVSTLELGDSALYLCASSLSAGINTGELFFGEGSRLTVL.

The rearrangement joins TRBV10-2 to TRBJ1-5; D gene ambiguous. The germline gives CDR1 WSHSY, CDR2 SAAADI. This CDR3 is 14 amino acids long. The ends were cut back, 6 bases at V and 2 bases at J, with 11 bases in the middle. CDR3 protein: CASSFGIGNQPQHF. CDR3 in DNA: TGCGCCAGCAGCTTCGGGATAGGCAATCAGCCCCAGCATTTT.